The text below deals with one T cell receptor (beta chain). Its antigen is as yet unknown. The entry originates in a study of blood T cells in healthy people across ages. Points from the study as a whole: In older individuals, TCR beta diversity per million T cells was lower, falling roughly linearly with age.

Sample-barcoded 5' priming and a J-beta primer mix drove a second PCR of roughly 7 to 11 cycles. TCRdb re-derived calls from the 5' RACE reads in MiXCR, one entry per CDR3 protein. The sample shows some 760,000 distinct CDR3 sequences, more than 20% of them seen only once. CDR1 is PRHDT and CDR2 is FYEKMQ in the germline V gene (reference sequence). The CDR3 consists of 13 residues. V lost 3 bases, J lost 2 bases, and 8 bases lay in between. This same sample was also part of a study on T cells of mothers and their children.

The rearrangement uses TRBV13 and TRBJ2-7, with no clear D. The receptor was derived from a boy younger than 18 in good health. Material: blood. CDR3 residues: CASSFINTYEQYF. DNA for the CDR3: TGTGCCAGCAGCTTCATAAACACCTACGAGCAGTACTTC.